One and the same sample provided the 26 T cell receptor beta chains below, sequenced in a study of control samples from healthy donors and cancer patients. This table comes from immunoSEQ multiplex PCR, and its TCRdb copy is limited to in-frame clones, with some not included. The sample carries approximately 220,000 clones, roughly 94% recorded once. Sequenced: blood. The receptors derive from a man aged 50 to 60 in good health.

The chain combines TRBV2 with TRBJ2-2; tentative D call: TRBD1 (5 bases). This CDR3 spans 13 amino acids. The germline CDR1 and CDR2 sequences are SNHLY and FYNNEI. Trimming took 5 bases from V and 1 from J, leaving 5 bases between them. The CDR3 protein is CASSRGNTGELFF. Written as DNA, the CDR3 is TGTGCCAGCAGTAGGGGGAACACCGGGGAGCTGTTTTTT.

The CDR3 region is CASSADTGGLNIQYF. In DNA form, the CDR3 reads TGCGCCAGCAGCGCCGACACAGGGGGCCTAAACATTCAGTACTTC. The V and J genes are TRBV5-1 and TRBJ2-4; 9 bases line up with TRBD1. The CDR3 length is 15 residues. After removal of 4 bases from V and 6 bases from J, the junction contained 8 bases not matched to a gene. Germline assignment: CDR1 SGHRS and CDR2 YFSETQ.

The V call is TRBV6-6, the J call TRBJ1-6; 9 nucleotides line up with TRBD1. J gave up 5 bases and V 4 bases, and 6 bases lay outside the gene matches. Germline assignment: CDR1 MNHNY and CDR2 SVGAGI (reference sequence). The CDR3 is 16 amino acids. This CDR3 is CASSSTGGVNNSPLHF. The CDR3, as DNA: TGTGCCAGCAGTTCTACAGGGGGCGTGAATAATTCACCCCTCCACTTT.

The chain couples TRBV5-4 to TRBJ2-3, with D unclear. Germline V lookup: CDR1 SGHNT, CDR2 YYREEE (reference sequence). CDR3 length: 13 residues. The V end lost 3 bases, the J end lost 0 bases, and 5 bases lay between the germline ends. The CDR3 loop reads CASSYTSTDTQYF. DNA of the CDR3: TGTGCCAGCAGCTACACTAGCACAGATACGCAGTATTTT.

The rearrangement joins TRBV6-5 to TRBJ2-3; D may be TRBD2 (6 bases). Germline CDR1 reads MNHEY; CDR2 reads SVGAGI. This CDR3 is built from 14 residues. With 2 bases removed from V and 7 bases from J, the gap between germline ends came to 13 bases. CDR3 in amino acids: CASSYGTGTNTQYF. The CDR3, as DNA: TGTGCCAGCAGTTACGGGACTGGTACAAATACGCAGTATTTT.

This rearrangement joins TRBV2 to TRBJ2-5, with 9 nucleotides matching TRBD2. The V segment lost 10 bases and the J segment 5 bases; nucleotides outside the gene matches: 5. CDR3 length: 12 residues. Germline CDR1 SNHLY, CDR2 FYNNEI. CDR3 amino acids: CATSGEAETQYF. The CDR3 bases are TGTGCCACTAGCGGGGAGGCGGAGACCCAGTACTTC.

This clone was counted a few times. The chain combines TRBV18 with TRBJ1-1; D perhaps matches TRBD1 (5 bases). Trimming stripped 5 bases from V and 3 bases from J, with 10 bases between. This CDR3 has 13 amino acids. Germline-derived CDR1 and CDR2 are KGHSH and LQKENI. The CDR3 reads CASSSLQDTEAFF. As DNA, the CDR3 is TGTGCCAGCTCATCCCTACAGGACACTGAAGCTTTCTTT.

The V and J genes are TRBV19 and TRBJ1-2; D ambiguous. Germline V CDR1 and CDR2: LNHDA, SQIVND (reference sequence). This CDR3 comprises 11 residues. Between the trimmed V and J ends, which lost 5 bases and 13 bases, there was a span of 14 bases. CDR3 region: CASSQFDGSTF. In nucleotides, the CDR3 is TGTGCCAGTAGTCAATTTGACGGTTCCACCTTC.

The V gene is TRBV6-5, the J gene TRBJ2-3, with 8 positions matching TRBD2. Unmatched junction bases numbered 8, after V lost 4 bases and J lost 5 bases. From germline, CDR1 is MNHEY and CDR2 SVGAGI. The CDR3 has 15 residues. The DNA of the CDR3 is TGTGCCAGCAGTTCGGCGGGGGGACGGGGAGATACGCAGTATTTT. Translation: CASSSAGGRGDTQYF.

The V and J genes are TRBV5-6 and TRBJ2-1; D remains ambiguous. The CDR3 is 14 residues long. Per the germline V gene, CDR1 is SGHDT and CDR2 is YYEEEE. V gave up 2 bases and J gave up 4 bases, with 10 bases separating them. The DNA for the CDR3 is TGTGCCAGCAGCTTCGTAGCCAGTTACAATGAGCAGTTCTTC. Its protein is CASSFVASYNEQFF.

This CDR3 is CASSLGGSNEKLFF. DNA for the CDR3: TGTGCCAGCAGCCTGGGTGGATCTAATGAAAAACTGTTTTTT. This chain uses TRBV7-2 with TRBJ1-4; D gene uncertain. CDR3 length: 14 residues. Germline CDR1 SGHTA, CDR2 FQGNSA. The V end lost 5 bases, the J end lost 3 bases, and 10 bases lay between the germline ends.

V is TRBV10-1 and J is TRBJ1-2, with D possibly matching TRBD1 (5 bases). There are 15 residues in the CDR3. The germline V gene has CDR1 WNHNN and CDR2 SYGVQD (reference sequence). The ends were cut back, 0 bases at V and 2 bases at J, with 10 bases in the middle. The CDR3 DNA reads TGCGCCAGCAGTGAGTCGGCAGGGAAAAACTATGGCTACACCTTC. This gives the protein CASSESAGKNYGYTF.

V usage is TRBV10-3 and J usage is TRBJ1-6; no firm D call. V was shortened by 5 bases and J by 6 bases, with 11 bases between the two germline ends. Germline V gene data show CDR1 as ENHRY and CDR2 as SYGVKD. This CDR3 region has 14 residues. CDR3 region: CAISLDGLNSPLHF. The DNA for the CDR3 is TGTGCCATCAGTTTGGACGGACTTAATTCACCCCTCCACTTT.

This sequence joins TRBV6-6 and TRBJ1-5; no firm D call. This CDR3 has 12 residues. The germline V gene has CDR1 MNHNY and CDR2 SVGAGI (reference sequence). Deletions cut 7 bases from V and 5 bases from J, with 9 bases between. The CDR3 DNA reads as TGTGCCAGCACCGAGGAAGATCAGCCCCAGCATTTT. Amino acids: CASTEEDQPQHF.

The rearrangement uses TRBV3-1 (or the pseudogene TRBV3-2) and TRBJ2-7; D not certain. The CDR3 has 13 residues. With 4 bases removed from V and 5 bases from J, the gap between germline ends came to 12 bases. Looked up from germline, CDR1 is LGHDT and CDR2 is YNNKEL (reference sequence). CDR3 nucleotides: TGTGCCAGCAGCCCCGGCGTAGGTAACGAGCAGTACGTC. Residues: CASSPGVGNEQYV.

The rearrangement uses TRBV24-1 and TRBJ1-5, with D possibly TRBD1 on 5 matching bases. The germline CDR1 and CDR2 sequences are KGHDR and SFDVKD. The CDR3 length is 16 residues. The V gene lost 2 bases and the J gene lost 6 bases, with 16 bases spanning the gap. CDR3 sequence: CATSDSAFQGGQPQHF. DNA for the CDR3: TGTGCCACCAGTGATTCCGCTTTTCAGGGTGGTCAGCCCCAGCATTTT.

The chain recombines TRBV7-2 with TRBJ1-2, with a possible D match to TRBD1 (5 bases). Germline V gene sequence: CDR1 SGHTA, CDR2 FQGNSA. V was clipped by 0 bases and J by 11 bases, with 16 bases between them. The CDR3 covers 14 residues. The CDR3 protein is CASSLAAGRSLYTF. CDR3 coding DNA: TGTGCCAGCAGCTTAGCTGCAGGGAGATCCCTTTACACCTTC.

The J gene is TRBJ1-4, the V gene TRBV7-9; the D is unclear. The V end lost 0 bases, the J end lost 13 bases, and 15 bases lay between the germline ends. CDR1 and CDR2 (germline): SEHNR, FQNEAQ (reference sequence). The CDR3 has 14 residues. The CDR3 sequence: CASSLAPTGVGLFF. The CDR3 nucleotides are TGTGCCAGCAGCTTAGCGCCAACGGGTGTAGGACTGTTTTTT.

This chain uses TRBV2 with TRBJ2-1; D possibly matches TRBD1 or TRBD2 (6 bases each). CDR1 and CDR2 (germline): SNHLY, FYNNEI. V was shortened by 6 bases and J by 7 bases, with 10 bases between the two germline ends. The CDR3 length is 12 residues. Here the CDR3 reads CASRGGSNEQFF. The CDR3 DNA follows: TGTGCCAGCAGAGGGGGGTCAAATGAGCAGTTCTTC.

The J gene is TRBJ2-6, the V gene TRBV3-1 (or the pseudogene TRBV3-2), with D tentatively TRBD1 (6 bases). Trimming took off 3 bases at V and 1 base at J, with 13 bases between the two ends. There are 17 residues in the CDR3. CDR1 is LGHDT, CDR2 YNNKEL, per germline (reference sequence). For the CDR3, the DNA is TGTGCCAGCAGCCACACGACAGGAGGATCTGGGGCCAACGTCCTGACTTTC. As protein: CASSHTTGGSGANVLTF.

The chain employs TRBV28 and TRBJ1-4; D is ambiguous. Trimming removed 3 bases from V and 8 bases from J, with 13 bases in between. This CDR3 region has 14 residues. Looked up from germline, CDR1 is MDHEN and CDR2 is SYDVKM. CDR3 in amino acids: CASSLSGPREKLFF. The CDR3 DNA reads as TGTGCCAGCAGTTTGTCAGGCCCAAGGGAAAAACTGTTTTTT.

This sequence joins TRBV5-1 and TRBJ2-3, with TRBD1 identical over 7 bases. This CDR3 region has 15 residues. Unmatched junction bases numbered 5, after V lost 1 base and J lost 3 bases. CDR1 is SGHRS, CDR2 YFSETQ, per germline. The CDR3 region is CASSLLTGLTDTQYF. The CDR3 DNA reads TGCGCCAGCAGCTTGTTGACAGGGCTGACAGATACGCAGTATTTT.

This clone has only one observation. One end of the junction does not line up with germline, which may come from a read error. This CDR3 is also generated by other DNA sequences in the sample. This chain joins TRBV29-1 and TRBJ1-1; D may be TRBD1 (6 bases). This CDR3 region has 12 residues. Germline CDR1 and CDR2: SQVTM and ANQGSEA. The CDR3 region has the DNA TGCAGCGTTTCCGGGAGGGGGACTGAAGCTTTTTTT. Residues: CSVSGRGTEAFF.

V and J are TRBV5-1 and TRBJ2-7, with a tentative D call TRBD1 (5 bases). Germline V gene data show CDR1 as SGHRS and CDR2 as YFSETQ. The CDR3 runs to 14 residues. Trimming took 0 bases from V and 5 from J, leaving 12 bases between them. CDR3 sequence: CASSLGGNRNEQYV. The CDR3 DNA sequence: TGCGCCAGCAGCTTGGGGGGTAACAGGAACGAGCAGTACGTC.

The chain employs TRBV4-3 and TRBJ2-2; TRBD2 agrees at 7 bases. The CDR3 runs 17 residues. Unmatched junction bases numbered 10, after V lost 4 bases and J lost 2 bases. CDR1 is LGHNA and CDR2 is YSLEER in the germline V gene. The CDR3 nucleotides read TGCGCCAGCAGCCGGGGTGGAGGGACTACCAACACCGGGGAGCTGTTTTTT. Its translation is CASSRGGGTTNTGELFF.

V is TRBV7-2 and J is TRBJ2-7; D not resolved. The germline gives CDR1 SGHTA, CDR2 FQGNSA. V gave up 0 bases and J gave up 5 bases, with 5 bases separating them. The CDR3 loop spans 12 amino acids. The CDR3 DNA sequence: TGTGCCAGCAGCTTAGCCCAAAACGAGCAGTACTTC. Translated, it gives CASSLAQNEQYF.